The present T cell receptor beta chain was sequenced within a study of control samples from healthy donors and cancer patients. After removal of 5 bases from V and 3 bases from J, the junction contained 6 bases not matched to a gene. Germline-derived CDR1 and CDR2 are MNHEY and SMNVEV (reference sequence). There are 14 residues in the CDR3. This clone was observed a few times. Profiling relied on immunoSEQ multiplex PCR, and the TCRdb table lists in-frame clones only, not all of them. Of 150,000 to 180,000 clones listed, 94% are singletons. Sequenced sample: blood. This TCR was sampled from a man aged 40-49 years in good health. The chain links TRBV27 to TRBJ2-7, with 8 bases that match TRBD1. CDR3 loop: CASSHTGTGYEQYF. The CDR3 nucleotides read TGTGCCAGCAGTCACACCGGGACAGGCTACGAGCAGTACTTC.